The 16 T cell receptor beta chains presented below share a single source sample, sequenced in a study of response to subunit inactivated influenza vaccine. TCRdb reanalysed the RT-PCR reads using MiXCR and keeps one entry per CDR3 protein. The sample lists 650,000 to 850,000 distinct CDR3 sequences, over 11% occurring once. The sample was PBMCs from blood, taken around 14 days before vaccination. All receptors come from a middle-aged man who received an inactivated influenza vaccine.

The table lists this clonotype with a few counts. The chain carries TRBV7-2 and TRBJ2-3; maybe TRBD1 (6 bases). This CDR3 is 14 amino acids long. The ends were cut back, 4 bases at V and 2 bases at J, with 10 bases in the middle. Germline V gives CDR1 SGHTA, CDR2 FQGNSA. The CDR3 loop reads CASSWGPDTDTQYF. Written as DNA, the CDR3 is TGTGCCAGCAGCTGGGGGCCAGACACAGATACGCAGTATTTT.

This clonotype showed up many times. The gene calls are TRBV12-3 or TRBV12-4 and TRBJ2-7; no clear D gene. The germline V and J ends were trimmed by 1 base and 3 bases, with 10 bases remaining between them. This CDR3 is 14 amino acids long. The CDR3 is CASSLGSGSYEQYF. CDR3 in DNA: TGTGCCAGCAGTTTAGGGTCTGGCAGCTACGAGCAGTACTTC.

This clonotype was observed at least ten times. This sequence joins TRBV18 and TRBJ2-5, with 9 bases lining up with TRBD1. The V segment lost 4 bases and the J segment 1 base; nucleotides outside the gene matches: 1. CDR1 KGHSH and CDR2 LQKENI come from the germline V gene. There are 14 residues in the CDR3. The CDR3 sequence is CASSLQGAQETQYF. CDR3 sequence (DNA): TGTGCCAGCTCACTACAGGGGGCCCAAGAGACCCAGTACTTC.

The genes are TRBV20-1 and TRBJ2-5; D is perhaps TRBD1 (6 bases). The V end was cut by 0 bases, the J end by 4 bases, with 12 bases between. There are 14 residues in the CDR3. Germline V CDR1 and CDR2: DFQATT, SNEGSKA (reference sequence). The CDR3 region is CSARDGGMGETQYF. CDR3 nucleotides: TGCAGTGCTAGAGATGGGGGCATGGGAGAGACCCAGTACTTC.

This clonotype has more than one count but fewer than ten. V is TRBV7-2 and J is TRBJ2-7; D is possibly TRBD2 (5 bases). Germline V CDR1 and CDR2: SGHTA, FQGNSA. This CDR3 is built from 13 residues. V lost 1 base and J 6 bases, leaving 10 bases between the germline ends. CDR3: CASSLGVEGEQYF. The CDR3 coding sequence is TGTGCCAGCAGCTTAGGGGTCGAGGGCGAGCAGTACTTC. The variable domain in full, completed from reference TRBV7-2 and TRBJ2-7, reads GAGVSQSPSNKVTEKGKDVELRCDPISGHTALYWYRQSLGQGLEFLIYFQGNSAPDKSGLPSDRFSAERTGGSVSTLTIQRTQQEDSAVYLCASSLGVEGEQYFGPGTRLTVT.

The rearrangement uses TRBV20-1 and TRBJ2-7; maybe TRBD1 (5 bases). The germline V gene encodes CDR1 DFQATT and CDR2 SNEGSKA (reference sequence). The V and J ends lost 7 bases and 2 bases respectively, with 21 bases between them. The CDR3 is made up of 15 amino acids. The CDR3 loop reads CSVSRPAGLPYEQYF. The CDR3 DNA reads TGCAGTGTTTCCCGCCCGGCAGGGCTCCCCTACGAGCAGTACTTC.

This clonotype was recorded a few times. This rearrangement joins TRBV28 to TRBJ2-2; 9 bases align to TRBD2. J was trimmed by 5 bases and V by 3 bases; bases with no gene match: 4. CDR1 MDHEN and CDR2 SYDVKM come from the germline V gene. The CDR3 has 15 residues. The CDR3 protein is CASSFSGRRTGELFF. Here the CDR3 DNA reads TGTGCCAGCAGTTTTAGCGGGAGAAGGACCGGGGAGCTGTTTTTT.

This sequence joins TRBV27 and TRBJ2-3, with 10 bases that match TRBD2. Germline assignment: CDR1 MNHEY and CDR2 SMNVEV (reference sequence). Losses at the gene ends were 6 bases for V and 5 bases for J; bases not matched to a gene: 8. The CDR3 consists of 15 residues. This CDR3 reads CASRQAGGQGDTQYF. CDR3 nucleotides: TGTGCCAGCAGGCAAGCGGGGGGGCAGGGAGATACGCAGTATTTT.

This clonotype was seen just once. The gene calls are TRBV28 and TRBJ2-7; a weak D match, TRBD1 (6 bases). The germline V and J ends were trimmed by 2 bases and 2 bases, with 13 bases remaining between them. Germline V CDR1 and CDR2: MDHEN, SYDVKM. This CDR3 contains 15 residues. CDR3 DNA sequence: TGTGCCAGCAGTTTACTGGCGGACAGCACCTACGAGCAGTACTTC. Amino acids: CASSLLADSTYEQYF.

The rearrangement links TRBV11-2 to TRBJ2-5; unclear D gene. V lost 3 bases and J lost 3, with 11 bases in between. The CDR3 contains 14 residues. CDR1 and CDR2 (germline): SGHAT, FQNNGV. The CDR3 DNA is TGTGCCAGCAGCTTGAATTCGGTGAAAGAGACCCAGTACTTC. Its protein product is CASSLNSVKETQYF.

The chain uses TRBV5-6 and TRBJ2-7, with no clear D. This CDR3 spans 14 amino acids. The V end was cut by 0 bases, the J end by 2 bases, with 9 bases between. Germline assignment: CDR1 SGHDT and CDR2 YYEEEE. The CDR3 DNA is TGTGCCAGCAGCTTGGGACTTCATACCTACGAGCAGTACTTC. The encoded protein is CASSLGLHTYEQYF. Complete variable domain (other parts from reference TRBV5-6 and TRBJ2-7): DAGVTQSPTHLIKTRGQQVTLRCSPKSGHDTVSWYQQALGQGPQFIFQYYEEEERQRGNFPDRFSGHQFPNYSSELNVNALLLGDSALYLCASSLGLHTYEQYFGPGTRLTVT.

The chain employs TRBV20-1 and TRBJ1-5; D not certain. The CDR3 sequence is 13 residues long. Germline V CDR1 and CDR2: DFQATT, SNEGSKA (reference sequence). Trimming took off 1 base at V and 5 bases at J, with 9 bases between the two ends. The CDR3 spells CSARGKSHQPQHF. The CDR3 DNA follows: TGCAGTGCTAGAGGAAAGAGCCATCAGCCCCAGCATTTT.

This clonotype showed up just a few times. The CDR3: CASSSGGSRANEKLFF. CDR3 in DNA: TGCGCCAGCAGCTCAGGGGGCTCTCGGGCTAATGAAAAACTGTTTTTT. The gene calls are TRBV5-1 and TRBJ1-4, with TRBD1 matching over 8 bases. Unmatched junction bases numbered 7, after V lost 3 bases and J lost 3 bases. This CDR3 has 16 residues. CDR1 is SGHRS, CDR2 YFSETQ, per germline.

Only a few counts were recorded for this clonotype. The chain couples TRBV7-9 to TRBJ2-1; D is unclear. The germline V gene has CDR1 SEHNR and CDR2 FQNEAQ (reference sequence). V lost 5 bases, J lost 9 bases, and 8 bases lay in between. The length of the CDR3 is 11 residues. CDR3 sequence: CASSETIEQFF. The CDR3 DNA follows: TGTGCCAGCAGCGAGACGATTGAGCAGTTCTTC.

This clonotype was found a few times. The chain links TRBV7-9 to TRBJ2-7; the D gene is possibly TRBD2 (6 bases). The germline CDR1 and CDR2 sequences are SEHNR and FQNEAQ (reference sequence). There are 13 residues in the CDR3. V was pared by 2 bases and J by 2 bases, with 7 bases between. Written as DNA, the CDR3 is TGTGCCAGCAGCTTACTAGCGCCCTACGAGCAGTACTTC. As protein: CASSLLAPYEQYF. Together with reference TRBV7-9 and TRBJ2-7, the CDR3 gives the full variable domain: DTGVSQNPRHKITKRGQNVTFRCDPISEHNRLYWYRQTLGQGPEFLTYFQNEAQLEKSRLLSDRFSAERPKGSFSTLEIQRTEQGDSAMYLCASSLLAPYEQYFGPGTRLTVT.

This clonotype was detected a few times. This chain uses TRBV9 with TRBJ2-3, with a tentative D call TRBD1 (6 bases). Trimming cost V 2 bases and J 0 bases, with 13 bases left between them. Looked up from germline, CDR1 is SGDLS and CDR2 is YYNGEE. The CDR3 has 16 amino acids. CDR3 amino acids: CASSVTGTPSTDTQYF. CDR3 sequence (DNA): TGTGCCAGCAGCGTTACCGGGACACCCAGCACAGATACGCAGTATTTT.